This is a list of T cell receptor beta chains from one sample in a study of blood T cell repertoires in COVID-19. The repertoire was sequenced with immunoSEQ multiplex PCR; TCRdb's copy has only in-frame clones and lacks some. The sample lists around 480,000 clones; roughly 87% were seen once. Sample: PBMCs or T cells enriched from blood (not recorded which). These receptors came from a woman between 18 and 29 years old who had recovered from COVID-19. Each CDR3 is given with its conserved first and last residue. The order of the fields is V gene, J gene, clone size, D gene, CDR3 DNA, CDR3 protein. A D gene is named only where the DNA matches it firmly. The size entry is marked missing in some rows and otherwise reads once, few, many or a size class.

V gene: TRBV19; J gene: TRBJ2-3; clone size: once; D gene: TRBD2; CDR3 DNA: TGTGCCAGTAGTCTCGGACTAGCAGCAGATACGCAGTATTTT; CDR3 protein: CASSLGLAADTQYF
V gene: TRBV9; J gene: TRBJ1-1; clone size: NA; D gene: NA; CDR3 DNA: TGTGCCAGCAGCGTAGATCAAGGGGGGGATGAAGCTTTCTTT; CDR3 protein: CASSVDQGGDEAFF
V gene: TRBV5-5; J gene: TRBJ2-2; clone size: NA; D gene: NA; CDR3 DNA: TGTGCCAGCAGCTTGGCTCCCGTCCTTCACAGGGCTGACGGGGAGCTGTTTTTT; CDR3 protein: CASSLAPVLHRADGELFF
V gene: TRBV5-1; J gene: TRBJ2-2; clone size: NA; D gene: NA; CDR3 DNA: TGCGCCAGCAGCTTGGGGACTTTCACCGGGGAGCTGTTTTTT; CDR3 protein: CASSLGTFTGELFF
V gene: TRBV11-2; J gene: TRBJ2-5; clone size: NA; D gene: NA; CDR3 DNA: TGTGCCAGTCAAACAGGGACCCGCAAAGAGACCCAGTACTTC; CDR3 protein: CASQTGTRKETQYF
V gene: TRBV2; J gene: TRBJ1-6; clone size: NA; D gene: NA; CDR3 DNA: TGTGCCAGCAGTGCACTCCGGGACATTTATTCACCCCTCCACTTT; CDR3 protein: CASSALRDIYSPLHF
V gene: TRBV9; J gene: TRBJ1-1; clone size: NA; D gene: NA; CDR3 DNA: TGTGCCAGCAGCTGGGGAGGGACCGGCCCCACTGAAGCTTTCTTT; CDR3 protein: CASSWGGTGPTEAFF
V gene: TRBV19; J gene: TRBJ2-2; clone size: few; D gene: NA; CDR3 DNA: TGTGCCAGTGTAGGCAGGGGGGCGAACACCGGGGAGCTGTTTTTT; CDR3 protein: CASVGRGANTGELFF
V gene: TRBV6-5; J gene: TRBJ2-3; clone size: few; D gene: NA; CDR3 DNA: TGTGCCACCCTGGTCGCGGGAGATACGCAGTATTTT; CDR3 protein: CATLVAGDTQYF
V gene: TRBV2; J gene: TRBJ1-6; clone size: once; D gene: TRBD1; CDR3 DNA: TGTGCCAGCACCTCAACCGGACAGGGGGCGCAGGGTTCACCCCTCCACTTT; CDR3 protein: CASTSTGQGAQGSPLHF
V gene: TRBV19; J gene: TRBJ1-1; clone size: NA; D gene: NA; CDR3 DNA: TGTGCCAGTATGGAGCGGAACACTGAAGCTTTCTTT; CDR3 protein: CASMERNTEAFF
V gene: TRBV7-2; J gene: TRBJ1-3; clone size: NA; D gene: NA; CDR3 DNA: TGTGCCAGCAGCTTAGTACCGGGGGAAGCGGGAAACACCATATATTTT; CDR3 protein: CASSLVPGEAGNTIYF
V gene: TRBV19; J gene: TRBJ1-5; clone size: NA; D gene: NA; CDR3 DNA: TGTGCCAGTAGCGCAGGGGCGGGCCCTCAGCCCCAGCATTTT; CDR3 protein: CASSAGAGPQPQHF
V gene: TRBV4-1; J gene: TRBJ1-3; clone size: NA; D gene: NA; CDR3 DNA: TGCGCCAGCAGCCAAGATCGGAGCTCTGGAAACACCATATATTTT; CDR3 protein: CASSQDRSSGNTIYF
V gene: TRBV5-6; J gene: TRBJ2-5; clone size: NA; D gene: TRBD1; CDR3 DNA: TGTGCCAGCAGCTTCATATCAGGACAGGCGGAGACCCAGTACTTC; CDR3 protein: CASSFISGQAETQYF
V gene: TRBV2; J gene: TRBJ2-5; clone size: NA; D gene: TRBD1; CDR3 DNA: TGTGCCAGTCTGGGACAGGGGGCCCCAGAGACCCAGTACTTC; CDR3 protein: CASLGQGAPETQYF
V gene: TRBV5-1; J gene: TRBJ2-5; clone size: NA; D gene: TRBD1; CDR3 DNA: TGCGCCAGCAGCTTGGCAGGGGGCGTTTTCCTAGGGGAGACCCAGTACTTC; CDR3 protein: CASSLAGGVFLGETQYF
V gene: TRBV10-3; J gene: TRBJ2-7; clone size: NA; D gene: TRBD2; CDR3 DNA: TGTGCCATCACCCCGGACATACCGGGGGGAGAGCAGTACTTC; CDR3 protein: CAITPDIPGGEQYF
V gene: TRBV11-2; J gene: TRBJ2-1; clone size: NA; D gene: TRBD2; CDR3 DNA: TGTGCCAGCAGCACCCCGCCGGGACTAGCGGGGGGCACGAGGAATGAGCAGTTCTTC; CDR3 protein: CASSTPPGLAGGTRNEQFF
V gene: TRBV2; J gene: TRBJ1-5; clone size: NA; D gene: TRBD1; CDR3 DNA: TGTGCCAGCAGCCGACAGGGGCTGGGCAATCAGCCCCAGCATTTT; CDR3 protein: CASSRQGLGNQPQHF
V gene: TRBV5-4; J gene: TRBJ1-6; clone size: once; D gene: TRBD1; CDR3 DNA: TGTGCCAGCAGCTCGGGACAGGGGGCGTCCTCCTATAATTCACCCCTCCACTTT; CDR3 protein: CASSSGQGASSYNSPLHF
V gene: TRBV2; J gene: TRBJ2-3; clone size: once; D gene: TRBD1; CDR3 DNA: TGTGCCAGTGGGACAGGTTACACAGATACGCAGTATTTT; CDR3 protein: CASGTGYTDTQYF
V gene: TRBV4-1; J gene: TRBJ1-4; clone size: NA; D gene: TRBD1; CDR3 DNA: TGCGCCAGCAGCCTAATTCCGGGACAGGAGAATGAAAAACTGTTTTTT; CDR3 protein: CASSLIPGQENEKLFF
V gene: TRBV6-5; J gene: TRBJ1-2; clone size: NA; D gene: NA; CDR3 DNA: TGTGCCAGCGGAGGGCTCCCCTATGGCTACACCTTC; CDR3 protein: CASGGLPYGYTF
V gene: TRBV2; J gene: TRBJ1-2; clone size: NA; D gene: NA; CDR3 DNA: TGTGCCAGCAGTGGGGACACTCCCTGGTACGATCACTATGGCTACACCTTC; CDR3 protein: CASSGDTPWYDHYGYTF
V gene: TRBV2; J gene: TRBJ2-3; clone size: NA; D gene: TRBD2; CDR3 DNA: TGTGCCAGCAGACTACTAGCGGGGGGTTACACAGATACGCAGTATTTT; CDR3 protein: CASRLLAGGYTDTQYF
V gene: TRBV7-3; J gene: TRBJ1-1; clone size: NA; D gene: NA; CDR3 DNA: TGTGCCAGCAGCTTAGAGGGTGTGAACACTGAAGCTTTCTTT; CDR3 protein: CASSLEGVNTEAFF
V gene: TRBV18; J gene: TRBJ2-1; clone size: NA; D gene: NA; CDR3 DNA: TGTGCCAGCTCACTGACCCGGGACTCCTTAAGGGAGCAGTTCTTC; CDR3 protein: CASSLTRDSLREQFF
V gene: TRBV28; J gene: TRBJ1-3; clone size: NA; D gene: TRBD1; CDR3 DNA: TGTGCCAGCAGTCCGTTGGACAGGGCGTCTCTAGGAAACACCATATATTTT; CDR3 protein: CASSPLDRASLGNTIYF
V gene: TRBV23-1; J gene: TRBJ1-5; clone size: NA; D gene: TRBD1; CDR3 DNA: TGCGCCAGCAGTCGCACGGGAGACAGGGAGGCAAATCAGCCCCAGCATTTT; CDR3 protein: CASSRTGDREANQPQHF
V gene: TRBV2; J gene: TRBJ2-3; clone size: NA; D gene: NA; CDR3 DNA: TGTGCCAGCAGCCAACTAGCTTGGGGCACAGATACGCAGTATTTT; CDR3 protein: CASSQLAWGTDTQYF
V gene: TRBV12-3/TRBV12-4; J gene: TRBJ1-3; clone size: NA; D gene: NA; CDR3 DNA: TGTGCCAGCAGCCAGGGGGGAAACACCATATATTTT; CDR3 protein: CASSQGGNTIYF
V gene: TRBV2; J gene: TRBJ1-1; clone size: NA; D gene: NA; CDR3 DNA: TGTGCCAGCAGGGCGACAGTAACTAACACTGAAGCTTTCTTT; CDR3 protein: CASRATVTNTEAFF
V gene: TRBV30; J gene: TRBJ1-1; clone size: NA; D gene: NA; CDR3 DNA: TGTGCCTGGAGACAGGGCAAGATGAACACTGAAGCTTTCTTT; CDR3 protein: CAWRQGKMNTEAFF